This T cell receptor beta chain was sequenced in a study of CD8 T cells in Susac syndrome. The CDR3 is 15 amino acids. The germline V gene encodes CDR1 MNHEY and CDR2 SMNVEV (reference sequence). V lost 5 bases to trimming and J lost 9 bases; unmatched junction nucleotides: 8. Random hexamers were used to reverse transcribe the RNA input (0.5 to 1 ug). The TCR beta CDR3 was amplified by immunoSEQ multiplex PCR across 54 Vbeta, 13 Jbeta. In TCRdb, the immunoSEQ multiplex PCR reads were re-called with MiXCR into one record per CDR3 protein. This sample has 300,000 or so distinct CDR3 sequences, with about 92% found just once. Sequencing of TCR beta covered CD8+ and CD4+ T cells obtained from blood. Relapsing-remitting disease, either stable or active, was present in the multiple sclerosis controls, who were treatment-naive patients. Through negative isolation, CD4+ and CD8+ T cells were obtained, while TEMRA cells were enriched using FACS.

This receptor was taken from a human donor with multiple sclerosis. The chain is built from TRBV27 and TRBJ2-3; TRBD2 matches 13 bases. The source material was CD4+ T cells from PBMCs. Here the CDR3 DNA reads TGTGCCAGCAGTCTCGGGACTAGCGGGGCGGGCACGCAGTATTTT. This translates into CASSLGTSGAGTQYF.